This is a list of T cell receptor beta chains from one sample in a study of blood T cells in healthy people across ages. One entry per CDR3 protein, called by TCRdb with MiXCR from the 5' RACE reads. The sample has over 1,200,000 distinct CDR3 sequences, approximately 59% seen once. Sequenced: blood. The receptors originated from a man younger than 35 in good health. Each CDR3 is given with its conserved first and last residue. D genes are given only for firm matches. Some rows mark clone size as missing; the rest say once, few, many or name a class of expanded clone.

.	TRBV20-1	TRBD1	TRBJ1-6	TGCAGTGCTAGATTATACCCCGGACAGGGGGATAATTCACCCCTCCACTTT	CSARLYPGQGDNSPLHF
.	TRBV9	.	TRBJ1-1	TGTGCCAGCAACATAGGGGGGGCTAACACTGAAGCTTTCTTT	CASNIGGANTEAFF
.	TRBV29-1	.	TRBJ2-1	TGCAGCGTTTGGGCCGCGGATGACAAGCAGTTCTTC	CSVWAADDKQFF
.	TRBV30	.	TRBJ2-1	TGTGCCTGGAGGACAGTTTTCTCCTACAATGAGCAGTTCTTC	CAWRTVFSYNEQFF
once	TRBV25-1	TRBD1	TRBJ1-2	TGTGCCAGCAGGAGGACAGGAGTCTATGGCTACACCTTC	CASRRTGVYGYTF
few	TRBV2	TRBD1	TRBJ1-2	TGTGCCAGCAGTGGAGGGGACAGGGATCGTTGGGGCTACACCTTC	CASSGGDRDRWGYTF
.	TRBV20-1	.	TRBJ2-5	TGCAGTGCTAGAGATCAAAGGGGGAGGGCCCCTGAGACCCAGTACTTC	CSARDQRGRAPETQYF
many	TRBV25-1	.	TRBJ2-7	TGTGCCAGCAGTGAGGGGTTCTACGAGCAGTACTTC	CASSEGFYEQYF
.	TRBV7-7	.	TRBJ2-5	TGTGCTGGCAGCTTCGCTTCACAAGAGACCCAGTACTTC	CAGSFASQETQYF
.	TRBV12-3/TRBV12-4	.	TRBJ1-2	TGTGCCAGCAGCAACCGGGACAAGTATGGCTACACCTTC	CASSNRDKYGYTF
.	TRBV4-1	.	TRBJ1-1	TGCGCCAGCAGCCACCTGAGGAGGGGTGAGATCACTGAAGCTTTCTTT	CASSHLRRGEITEAFF
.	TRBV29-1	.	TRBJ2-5	TGCAGCGTCCGGGCAATCCAAGAGACCCAGTACTTC	CSVRAIQETQYF
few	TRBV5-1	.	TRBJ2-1	TGCGCCAGCAGTCCTTCCACAGGGGCGGGAGGCAATGAGCAGTTCTTC	CASSPSTGAGGNEQFF
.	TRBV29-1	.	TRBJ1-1	TGCAGCGTTTCTACTACGGGAGGGAACACTGAAGCTTTCTTT	CSVSTTGGNTEAFF
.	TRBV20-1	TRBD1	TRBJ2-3	TGCAGTGCCTCCCCAGGGGTAGGGACAGGACCCACAGATACGCAGTATTTT	CSASPGVGTGPTDTQYF
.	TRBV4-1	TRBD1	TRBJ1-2	TGCGCCAGCAGCCAAGGGGGAGGTTGGGAGGGGGCAGGCTATGGCTACACCTTC	CASSQGGGWEGAGYGYTF
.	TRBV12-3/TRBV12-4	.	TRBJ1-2	TGTGCCAGCGGCAACCCGGGGAGCAGTGGCTACACCTTC	CASGNPGSSGYTF
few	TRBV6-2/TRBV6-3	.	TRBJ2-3	TGTGCCAGCAGTTACGGGTCGGGAGATACGCAGTATTTT	CASSYGSGDTQYF
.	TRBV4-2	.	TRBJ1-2	TGTGCCAGCAGCCAACGGGTTGATGGCTACACCTTC	CASSQRVDGYTF
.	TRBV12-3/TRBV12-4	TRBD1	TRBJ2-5	TGTGCCAGCAGTTTTCCCCCCGAAGGGACAGCAGAAGAGACCCAGTACTTC	CASSFPPEGTAEETQYF
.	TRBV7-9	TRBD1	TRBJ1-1	TGTGCCAGCAGCTTATCAGGGGGCTCGAGAGTGAACACTGAAGCTTTCTTT	CASSLSGGSRVNTEAFF
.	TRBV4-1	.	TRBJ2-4	TGCGCCAGCAGCCAAGAGGTCCAGAGCGCGGTGAACATTCAGTACTTC	CASSQEVQSAVNIQYF
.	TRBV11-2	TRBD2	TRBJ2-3	TGTGCCAGCAGCCAGGGACTACCCAACACAGATACGCAGTATTTT	CASSQGLPNTDTQYF
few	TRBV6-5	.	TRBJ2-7	TGTGCCAGCAGTCCCCATCCCATTCGCTATGAGCAGTACTTC	CASSPHPIRYEQYF
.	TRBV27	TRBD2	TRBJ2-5	TGTGCCAGCAGTTCCGGGACTAGCGGGAGGAGGGAGACCCAGTACTTC	CASSSGTSGRRETQYF
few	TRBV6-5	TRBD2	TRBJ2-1	TGTGCCAGCAGTTACTCTCGACTAGCGGTGAGCTCCTACAATGAGCAGTTCTTC	CASSYSRLAVSSYNEQFF
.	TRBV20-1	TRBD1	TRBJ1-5	TGCAGTGCTAATGGCCCCGACAGGGTGAGCAATCAGCCCCAGCATTTT	CSANGPDRVSNQPQHF
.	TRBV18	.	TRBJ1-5	TGTGCCAGCTCCCACGGCATTAATCAGCCCCAGCATTTT	CASSHGINQPQHF
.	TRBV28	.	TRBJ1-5	TGTGGATCCGGCCAAAGCAATCAGCCCCAGCATTTT	CGSGQSNQPQHF
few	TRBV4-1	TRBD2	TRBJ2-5	TGCGCCAGCAGCTCACGGGTTAGCGGGGGGGAAGAACAAGAGACCCAGTACTTC	CASSSRVSGGEEQETQYF
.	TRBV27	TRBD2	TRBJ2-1	TGTGCCAGCAGACCCCTAGCGGGAGTGGTTAATGAGCAGTTCTTC	CASRPLAGVVNEQFF
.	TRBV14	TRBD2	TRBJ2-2	TGTGCCAGCAGCCACTCAACTAGCGCCCGGGGCGGGGAGCTGTTTTTT	CASSHSTSARGGELFF
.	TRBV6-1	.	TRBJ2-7	TGTGCCAGCAGTGAAGAAGAGCAGGACGACTACGAGCAGTACTTC	CASSEEEQDDYEQYF
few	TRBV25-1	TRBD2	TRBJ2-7	TGTGCCAGCAGTGACCTCTCACTAGCGCACGAGCAGTACTTC	CASSDLSLAHEQYF
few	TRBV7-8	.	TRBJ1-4	TGTGCCAGCAGCCCGGGAGTCGGTCCAACTAATGAAAAACTGTTTTTT	CASSPGVGPTNEKLFF
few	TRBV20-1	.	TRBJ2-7	TGCAGTGCTCGATCGGGGGGCACTCTTGATGAGCAGTACTTC	CSARSGGTLDEQYF
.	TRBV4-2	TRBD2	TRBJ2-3	TGTGCCAGCAGCCAAGTGGGACTAGCTTTAGATACGCAGTATTTT	CASSQVGLALDTQYF
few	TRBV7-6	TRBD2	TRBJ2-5	TGTGCCAGCAGCTCCCCGGGACTAGCGGGAAGTGAGACCCAGTACTTC	CASSSPGLAGSETQYF
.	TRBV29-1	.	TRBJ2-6	TGCAACGTGACGGGCCAGTTGGGTCCTGGGGCCAACGTCCCGACTTTC	CNVTGQLGPGANVPTF
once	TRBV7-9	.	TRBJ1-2	TGTGCCAGCAACCCGGACGGTGCTAACTATGGCTACACCTTC	CASNPDGANYGYTF
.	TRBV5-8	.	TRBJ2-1	TGTGCCAGCAGCGTGAGCGACACCGCCACCTACAATGAGCAGTTCTTC	CASSVSDTATYNEQFF
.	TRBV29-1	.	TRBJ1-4	TGCAGCGCCCATGGGGGGGGCGAGCAAGAAAAACTGTTTTTT	CSAHGGGEQEKLFF
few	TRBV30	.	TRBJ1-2	TGTGCCTGGAGTGTGTCGGGACCGAGCTATGGCTACACCTTC	CAWSVSGPSYGYTF
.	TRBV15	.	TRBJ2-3	TGTGCCACCAGCAGGAACCTGGCAGATACGCAGTATTTT	CATSRNLADTQYF
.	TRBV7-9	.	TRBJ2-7	TGTGCCAGCACCCCGGCCACCCACGAGCAGTACTTC	CASTPATHEQYF
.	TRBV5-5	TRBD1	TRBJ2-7	TGTGCCAGCAGCATAGAATTGGGACAGGGGAACGAGCAGTACTTC	CASSIELGQGNEQYF
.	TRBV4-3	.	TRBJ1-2	TGCGCCAGCAGCCAAGATACCCGGGCGGTCTATGGCTACACCTTC	CASSQDTRAVYGYTF
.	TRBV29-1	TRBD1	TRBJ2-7	TGCAGCACCTGGGACAGAAGTAACTACGAGCAGTACTTC	CSTWDRSNYEQYF
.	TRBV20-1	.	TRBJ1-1	TGCAGTGCAGATACAGGGAACACTGAAGCTTTCTTT	CSADTGNTEAFF